This record looks at one T cell receptor beta chain sequence and its context. The antigen it recognizes is unknown. No clone much larger than this one lies a single base away; base qualities are absent. The record originates from a study of blood T cell repertoires in COVID-19 (TCRdb year 2020). As for the study more broadly: Samples from collaborators originated in the United States, Italy and Spain and spanned both the acute and convalescent phases of COVID-19. The prospective study material was composed of cDNA or gDNA derived from T cells, B-cell-depleted T cells, or PBMCs. Subjects who had been exposed to COVID-19, were actively infected with it, or had recovered from it provided the deeply sampled blood TCRbeta repertoires that made up the dataset. The repertoires were released in a freely available public database meant as a resource for research on the immune response to SARS-CoV-2. Samples were obtained from the ongoing ImmuneRACE study (first 160 participants) and from 950 to 1,500 subjects provided by 6 global collaborators. A de-identified subject ID, COVID-19 status, age in years and sex were almost always included in the sample metadata. Where available, HLA class I and class II types were obtained from metadata supplied by the sample provider rather than from assay-based typing. Study-wide conclusions, independent of this receptor: How much clinical and demographic metadata was included differed by source and by participant, and the metadata was provided uncurated.

The germline V gene specifies KGHSH as CDR1 and LQKENI as CDR2. Germline trimming amounts to 3 bases on V and 5 bases on J, with 10 as the count of junction bases outside the gene matches. Spanning cysteine to phenylalanine, the CDR3 consists of 16 amino acids. Here the CDR3 DNA is all that survives: 48 bases in frame from base 1. Each collaborating institution followed its own protocols to collect whole blood in K2EDTA tubes. For TCRbeta analysis, collaborator samples were shipped as frozen whole blood, as isolated PBMCs, or as DNA extracted from either sample type. TCRbeta CDR3 regions were amplified from genomic DNA by means of the immunoSEQ Assay, a bias-controlled multiplex PCR. On the authors' methods: Nucleated cell counts per sample were estimated from amplification of reference gene primers within the assay. To quantify the absolute abundance of each unique TCRbeta CDR3 rearrangement, sequence reads were collapsed and filtered. For each sample, productive Simpson clonality was calculated as the square root of Simpson's diversity index across productive rearrangements. TCRdb holds this immuneACCESS table with in-frame rearrangements only. Some clones are missing; in checked studies, unresolved V genes explain under half, and the rest has no known cause. From that table come the V and J calls and clone size; the DNA was used to work out D and trimming. The sample yields over 130,000 clones; 88% were counted once. The leading ten clones occupy roughly 10% of the sample.

The receptor's source is a man in his 60s with active or convalescent COVID-19. Sequencing used peripheral blood. The rearranged chain carries TRBV18 and TRBJ2-7, and 10 bases in between align with TRBD2. The CDR3 reads CASSPQSSGSRNEQYF. The nucleotide sequence is given as TGTGCCAGCTCACCTCAGTCTAGCGGGAGTCGGAACGAGCAGTACTTC.